This record concerns one TCR beta chain sequence. These data are taken from a study of blood T cell repertoires in COVID-19. Sequencing used immunoSEQ multiplex PCR; TCRdb keeps in-frame clones, though not all of them. The data show 150,000 to 200,000 clones, 88% seen once. Deletions cut 3 bases from V and 0 bases from J, with 15 bases between. Germline V gene sequence: CDR1 LNHDA, CDR2 SQIVND (reference sequence). This CDR3 has 16 amino acids. The sequence came from a man aged 40-50 years with active or convalescent COVID-19. J is TRBJ2-7 and V is TRBV19, with D tentatively TRBD1 (6 bases). Source material: peripheral blood. CDR3 nucleotides: TGTGCCAGTAGTATCCAGGGGACGATCAGCTCCTACGAGCAGTACTTC. Translation gives CASSIQGTISSYEQYF.